This T cell receptor beta chain appears in the sequencing data of a study of shared clonotypes between healthy human individuals. General observations from the study: In contrast to clonotypes shared by all four donors, non-shared clonotypes had lower generation probabilities.

Selected positively for CCR7 and CD45RO-negative, naive CD8 cells excluded terminally differentiated effector memory CD45RA+ cells. The method was immunoSEQ multiplex PCR; TCRdb's version includes in-frame clones alone and lacks a portion of them. Counted here are approximately 1.9 million clones, just under 95% occurring once; the ten biggest clones make up about 1.7%. This clone has only a few counts. What it binds is unknown. CDR3 length equals 14 residues. Germline CDR1 and CDR2: MGHRA and YSYEKL. V gave up 4 bases and J gave up 8 bases, with 15 bases separating them. V is TRBV4-1 and J is TRBJ1-5; no clear D. The sample consisted of naive CD8+ T cells from PBMCs. The TCR comes from a man younger than 35 in good health. Some clones in this sample may be carry-over from other donors' samples. CDR3 residues: CASSPTIGIEPQHF. In DNA form, the CDR3 reads TGCGCCAGCAGCCCTACAATCGGAATCGAGCCCCAGCATTTT.